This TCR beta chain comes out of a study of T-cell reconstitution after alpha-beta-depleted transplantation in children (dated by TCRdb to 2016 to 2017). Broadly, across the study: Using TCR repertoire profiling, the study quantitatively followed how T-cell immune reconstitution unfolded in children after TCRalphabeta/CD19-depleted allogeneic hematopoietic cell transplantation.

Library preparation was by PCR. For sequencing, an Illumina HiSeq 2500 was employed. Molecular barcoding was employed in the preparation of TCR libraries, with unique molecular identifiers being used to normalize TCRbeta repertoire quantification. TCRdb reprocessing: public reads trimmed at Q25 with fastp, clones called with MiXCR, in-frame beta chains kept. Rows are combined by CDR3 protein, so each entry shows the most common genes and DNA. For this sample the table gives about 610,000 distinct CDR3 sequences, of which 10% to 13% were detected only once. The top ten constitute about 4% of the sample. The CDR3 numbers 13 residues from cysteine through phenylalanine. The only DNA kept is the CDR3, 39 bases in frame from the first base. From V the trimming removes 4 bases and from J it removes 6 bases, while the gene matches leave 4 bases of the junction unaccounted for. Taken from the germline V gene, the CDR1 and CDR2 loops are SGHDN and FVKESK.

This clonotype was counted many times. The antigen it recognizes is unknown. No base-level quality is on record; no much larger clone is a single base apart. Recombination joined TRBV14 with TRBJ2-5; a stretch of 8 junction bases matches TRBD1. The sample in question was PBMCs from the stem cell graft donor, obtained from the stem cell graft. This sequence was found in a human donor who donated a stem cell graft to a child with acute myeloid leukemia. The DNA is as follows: TGTGCCAGCAGCCGGGGACAGGCCCAGACCCAGTACTTC. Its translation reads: CASSRGQAQTQYF.